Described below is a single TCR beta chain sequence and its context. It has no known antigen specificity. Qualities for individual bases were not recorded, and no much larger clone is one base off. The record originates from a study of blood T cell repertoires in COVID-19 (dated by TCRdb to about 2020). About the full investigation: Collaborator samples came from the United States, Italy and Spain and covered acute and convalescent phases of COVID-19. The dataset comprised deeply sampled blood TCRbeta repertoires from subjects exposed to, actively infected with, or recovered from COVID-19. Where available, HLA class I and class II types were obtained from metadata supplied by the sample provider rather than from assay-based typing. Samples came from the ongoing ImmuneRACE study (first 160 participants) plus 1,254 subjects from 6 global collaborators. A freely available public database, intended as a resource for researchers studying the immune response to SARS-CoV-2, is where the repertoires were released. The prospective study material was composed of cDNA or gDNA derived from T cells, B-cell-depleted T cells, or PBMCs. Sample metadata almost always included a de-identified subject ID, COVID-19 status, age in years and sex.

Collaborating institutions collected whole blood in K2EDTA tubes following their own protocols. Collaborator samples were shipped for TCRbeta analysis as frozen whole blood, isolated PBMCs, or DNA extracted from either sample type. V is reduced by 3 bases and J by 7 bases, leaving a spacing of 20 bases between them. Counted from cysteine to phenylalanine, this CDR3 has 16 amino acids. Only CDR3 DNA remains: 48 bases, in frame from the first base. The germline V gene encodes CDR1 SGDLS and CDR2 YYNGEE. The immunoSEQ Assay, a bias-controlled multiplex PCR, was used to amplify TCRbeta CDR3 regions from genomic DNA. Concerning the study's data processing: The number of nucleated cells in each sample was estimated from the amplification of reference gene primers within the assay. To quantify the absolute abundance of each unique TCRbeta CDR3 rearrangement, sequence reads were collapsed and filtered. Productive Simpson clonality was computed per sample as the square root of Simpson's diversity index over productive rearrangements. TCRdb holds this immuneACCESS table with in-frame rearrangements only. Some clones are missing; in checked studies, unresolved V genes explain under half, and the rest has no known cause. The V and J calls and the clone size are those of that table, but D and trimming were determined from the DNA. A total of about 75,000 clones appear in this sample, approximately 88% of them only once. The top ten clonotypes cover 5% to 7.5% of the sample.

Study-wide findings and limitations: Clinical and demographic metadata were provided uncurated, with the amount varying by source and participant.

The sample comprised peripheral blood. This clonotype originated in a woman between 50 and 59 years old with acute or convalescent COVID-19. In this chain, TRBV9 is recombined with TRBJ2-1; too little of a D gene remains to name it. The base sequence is TGTGCCAGCAGCGCCACGTCGGAGAATATTTTTAATGAGCAGTTCTTC. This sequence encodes CASSATSENIFNEQFF.